These 3 T cell receptor beta chains were sequenced from one sample in a study of PD-1 blockade in mismatch repair-deficient tumors. TCRdb's table, derived via immunoSEQ multiplex PCR, lists solely in-frame clones and lacks some. The top ten hold 3.9% of the sample, which has 35,000 or so clones, about 88% seen once. The sample consisted of peripheral blood, taken around 75 weeks after starting pembrolizumab. Receptors originate from an adult with mismatch repair-deficient cancer.

V usage is TRBV5-5 and J usage is TRBJ2-1; tentative D call: TRBD2 (6 bases). V shed 5 bases and J shed 4 bases, with 22 bases lying between them. This CDR3 is 17 amino acids long. Per germline, CDR1 SGHKS and CDR2 YYEKEE (reference sequence). The CDR3 region has the DNA TGTGCCAGCAGATCACTTGGGGGGTCTTCGGGGTACAATGAGCAGTTCTTC. Translating it yields CASRSLGGSSGYNEQFF. Looking up the rest from reference TRBV5-5 and TRBJ2-1 gives the full variable domain: DAGVTQSPTHLIKTRGQQVTLRCSPISGHKSVSWYQQVLGQGPQFIFQYYEKEERGRGNFPDRFSARQFPNYSSELNVNALLLGDSALYLCASRSLGGSSGYNEQFFGPGTRLTVL.

The rearrangement links TRBV6-1 to TRBJ1-4; 9 bases match TRBD1. Looked up from germline, CDR1 is MNHNS and CDR2 is SASEGT. V shed 3 bases and J 8 bases; nucleotides not matched to a gene: 10. The CDR3 spans 16 residues. Here the CDR3 DNA reads TGTGCCAGCAGTGAGCCCCTGGGACAGGGAGGCGAAAAACTGTTTTTT. Translation gives CASSEPLGQGGEKLFF.

In this sample, this clone turned up once. The chain uses TRBV7-2 and TRBJ1-5, with 8 bases identical to TRBD1. Per germline, CDR1 SGHTA and CDR2 FQGNSA. The CDR3 sequence is 16 residues long. J gave up 3 bases and V 1 base, and 5 bases lay outside the gene matches. The CDR3 DNA reads TGTGCCAGCAGCTTAGAGAGACAGGGGCCCAATCAGCCCCAGCATTTT. It yields the protein CASSLERQGPNQPQHF.